This T cell receptor (beta chain) was identified in a study of cytomegalovirus exposure and HLA in healthy donors. Study-level information: Of over 300 genotyped donors, roughly 86% clustered with self-reported Caucasian donors.

Turning to this clone: Its specificity is unknown.

This CDR3 comprises 14 residues. Trimming took 5 bases from V and 2 from J; bases not matched to a gene: 6. CDR1 is MDHEN and CDR2 is SYDVKM in the germline V gene. A multiplex PCR was run with 60 Vbeta primers and 13 Jbeta primers. Libraries were prepared by immunoSEQ multiplex PCR; TCRdb keeps only in-frame clonotypes and omits some of them. This table has around 130,000 clones, over 60% appearing once. Overall study results and limits: Researchers reportedly found TCR beta sequences accurately predicted most subjects' HLA-A and HLA-B alleles. In a later analysis, around 18,000 TCR beta sequences were associated with HLA alleles at 0.05 false discovery rate.

J is TRBJ2-7 and V is TRBV28; 7 bases are shared with TRBD1. The receptor was isolated from a man aged 35 to 55 in good health and CMV-seronegative. Sequencing was performed on PBMCs. CDR3 sequence (DNA): TGTGCCAGCAGTGTCCGACAGGGCCCCTACGAGCAGTACTTC. Its protein is CASSVRQGPYEQYF.